Each of the 2 T cell receptor beta chains below was sequenced from the same sample in a study of shared clonotypes between healthy human individuals. The protocol was immunoSEQ multiplex PCR, while the TCRdb copy is restricted to in-frame clones and leaves out a portion. Of approximately 720,000 clones in the sample, less than 80% were seen once. Sequenced input: memory CD4+ T cells sorted from blood. The subset here: CD45RA-negative fraction. The receptors stem from a woman under 40 in good health.

This clone was observed a handful of times. The V and J genes are TRBV7-8 and TRBJ1-5, with 9 bases aligning to TRBD1. With V trimmed by 0 bases and J by 5 bases, 11 bases remained unmatched. Germline V gene data show CDR1 as SGHVS and CDR2 as FQNEAQ. The CDR3 runs 18 residues. CDR3 DNA: TGTGCCAGCAGCTTAGCGCGGAGTGGGACAGGGTGGGATCAGCCCCAGCATTTT. It yields the protein CASSLARSGTGWDQPQHF.

This chain joins TRBV5-1 and TRBJ1-1; no reliable D call. Germline V lookup: CDR1 SGHRS, CDR2 YFSETQ. There are 16 residues in the CDR3. V lost 0 bases and J lost 1, with 13 bases in between. The CDR3 protein is CASSLGPNPGNTEAFF. In nucleotides, the CDR3 is TGCGCCAGCAGCTTGGGCCCTAACCCGGGGAACACTGAAGCTTTCTTT. The variable domain in full, with the rest retrieved from reference TRBV5-1 and TRBJ1-1, is KAGVTQTPRYLIKTRGQQVTLSCSPISGHRSVSWYQQTPGQGLQFLFEYFSETQRNKGNFPGRFSGRQFSNSRSEMNVSTLELGDSALYLCASSLGPNPGNTEAFFGQGTRLTVV.